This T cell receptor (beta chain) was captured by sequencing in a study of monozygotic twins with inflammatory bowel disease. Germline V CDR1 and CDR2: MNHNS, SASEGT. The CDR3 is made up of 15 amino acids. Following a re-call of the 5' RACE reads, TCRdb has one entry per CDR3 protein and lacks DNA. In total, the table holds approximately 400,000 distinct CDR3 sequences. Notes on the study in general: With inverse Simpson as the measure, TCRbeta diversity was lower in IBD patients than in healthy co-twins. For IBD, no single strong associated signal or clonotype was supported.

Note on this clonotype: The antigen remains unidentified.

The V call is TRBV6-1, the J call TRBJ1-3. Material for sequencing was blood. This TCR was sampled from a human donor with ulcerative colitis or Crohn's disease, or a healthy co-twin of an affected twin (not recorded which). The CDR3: CASRATEGTGNTIYF.